Below are 7 T cell receptor beta chains sequenced from a single sample in a study of CD8+CD57+ T cells in acquired aplastic anemia. Genomic DNA provided the template from which TCR beta VDJ and CDR3 profiles were obtained. MiXCR, applied by TCRdb to the reads, yields one record per CDR3 protein. The sample has more than 250,000 distinct CDR3 sequences, 55% to 60% seen once; the top ten hold approximately 8%. The source material was sorted CD4+, CD8+, or CD8+CD57+ T cells (not recorded which) from PBMCs. All receptors derive from a human donor with severe aplastic anemia or a healthy control (not recorded which).

The chain links TRBV7-3 to TRBJ2-3; 7 positions match TRBD2. After removal of 2 bases from V and 2 bases from J, the junction contained 7 bases not matched to a gene. Germline V gives CDR1 SGHTA, CDR2 FQGTGA. The CDR3 sequence is 16 residues long. In nucleotides, the CDR3 is TGTGCCAGCAGCTTAGTAGCGGGCGACCACACAGATACGCAGTATTTT. Protein: CASSLVAGDHTDTQYF.

This chain joins TRBV7-9 and TRBJ2-3, with 7 bases that match TRBD2. V lost 5 bases, J lost 7 bases, and 12 bases stayed unmatched. CDR1 and CDR2 (germline): SEHNR, FQNEAQ (reference sequence). The CDR3 is 15 residues long. The CDR3 region has the DNA TGTGCCAGCAGCAAGGACGGGGGGTCGTCGAATACGCAGTATTTT. It codes for CASSKDGGSSNTQYF.

This clonotype appeared many times. This chain links TRBV9 with TRBJ2-6; TRBD2 aligns across 7 bases. There are 19 residues in the CDR3. J was trimmed by 0 bases and V by 8 bases; bases with no gene match: 17. From germline, CDR1 is SGDLS and CDR2 YYNGEE. The CDR3 loop reads CASTSRWGGESSGANVLTF. The CDR3 DNA follows: TGTGCCAGTACATCTCGCTGGGGAGGGGAAAGCTCTGGGGCCAACGTCCTGACTTTC.

J is TRBJ2-5 and V is TRBV7-2, with 7 bases lining up with TRBD1. This CDR3 contains 15 residues. Trimming removed 4 bases from V and 4 bases from J; junction bases left unmatched: 9. Germline CDR1 and CDR2: SGHTA and FQGNSA. CDR3 region: CASSSRQGEGETQYF. CDR3 nucleotide sequence: TGTGCCAGCAGCTCCCGGCAGGGGGAAGGAGAGACCCAGTACTTC.

This clonotype has a count of ten or more. CDR3 in DNA: TGTGCCAGCAGTCCAGCCCTAGGGAATCAGCCCCAGCATTTT. This gives the protein CASSPALGNQPQHF. The V and J genes are TRBV2 and TRBJ1-5, with D unclear. V was trimmed by 5 bases and J by 4 bases, leaving 12 bases between them. CDR1 and CDR2 (germline): SNHLY, FYNNEI. The CDR3 covers 14 residues.

This clonotype was counted ten times or more. This chain joins TRBV7-9 and TRBJ2-1; 13 bases map to TRBD2. The V and J ends lost 0 bases and 6 bases, in that order; junction bases with no gene match: 8. CDR1 is SEHNR and CDR2 is FQNEAQ in the germline V gene (reference sequence). This CDR3 is built from 18 residues. The CDR3 DNA sequence: TGTGCCAGCAGCTTAGCGCAGGCTGGGACTAGCGGGGCCAATGAGCAGTTCTTC. Its translation: CASSLAQAGTSGANEQFF.

This clonotype was counted only a few times. The V and J genes are TRBV20-1 and TRBJ2-7, with 9 positions matching TRBD1. V lost 0 bases to trimming and J lost 7 bases; unmatched junction nucleotides: 13. Germline values: CDR1 DFQATT, CDR2 SNEGSKA (reference sequence). The CDR3 is made up of 16 amino acids. Here the CDR3 reads CSARDLEGQGVGEQYF. CDR3 bases: TGCAGTGCTAGAGATCTAGAGGGACAGGGTGTGGGGGAGCAGTACTTC.